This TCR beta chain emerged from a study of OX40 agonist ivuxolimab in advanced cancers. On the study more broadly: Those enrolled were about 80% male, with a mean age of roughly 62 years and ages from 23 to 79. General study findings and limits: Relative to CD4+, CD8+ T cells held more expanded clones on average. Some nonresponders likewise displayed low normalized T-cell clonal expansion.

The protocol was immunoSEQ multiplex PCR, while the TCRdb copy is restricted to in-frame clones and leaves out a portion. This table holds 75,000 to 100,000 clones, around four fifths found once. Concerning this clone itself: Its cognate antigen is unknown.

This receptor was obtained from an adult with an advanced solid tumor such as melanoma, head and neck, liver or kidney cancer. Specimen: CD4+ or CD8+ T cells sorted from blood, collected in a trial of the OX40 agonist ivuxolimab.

CDR3 nucleotide sequence: TGTGCCAGCAGGACCAGGGGGTGGGAACAGCCCCAGCATTTT. Residues: CASRTRGWEQPQHF. This rearrangement joins TRBV28 to TRBJ1-5; 7 bases are a match to TRBD1. CDR1 is MDHEN, CDR2 SYDVKM, per germline. Unmatched junction bases numbered 9, after V lost 6 bases and J lost 7 bases. CDR3 length equals 14 residues.